These 8 T cell receptor beta chains came from one sample sequenced in a study of cytomegalovirus exposure and HLA in healthy donors. PCR involved 60 Vbeta and 13 Jbeta primers. The data were produced by immunoSEQ multiplex PCR, yet TCRdb's version contains in-frame clones alone and is incomplete. The table includes roughly 290,000 clones, about four fifths detected once. Sequencing was carried out using PBMCs. Receptors originate from a girl aged 2-9 years in good health and CMV-seronegative.

The chain is built from TRBV7-9 and TRBJ2-3; D is unresolved. Germline V gives CDR1 SEHNR, CDR2 FQNEAQ (reference sequence). The CDR3 length is 11 residues. V gave up 6 bases and J gave up 5 bases, with 6 bases separating them. This CDR3 is CASSSQDTQYF. The CDR3 coding sequence is TGTGCCAGCAGTAGCCAAGATACGCAGTATTTT.

V and J are TRBV7-2 and TRBJ1-1; D perhaps matches TRBD1 (5 bases). CDR1 is SGHTA and CDR2 is FQGNSA in the germline V gene. CDR3 length equals 14 residues. The V gene lost 5 bases and the J gene lost 0 bases, with 10 bases spanning the gap. CDR3 nucleotides: TGTGCCAGCAGCCCCAGGGCCATGAACACTGAAGCTTTCTTT. This sequence encodes CASSPRAMNTEAFF. The full variable domain, completed using reference TRBV7-2 and TRBJ1-1, is GAGVSQSPSNKVTEKGKDVELRCDPISGHTALYWYRQSLGQGLEFLIYFQGNSAPDKSGLPSDRFSAERTGGSVSTLTIQRTQQEDSAVYLCASSPRAMNTEAFFGQGTRLTVV.

The J gene is TRBJ2-1, the V gene TRBV15, with 10 bases matching TRBD2. Losses at the gene ends were 2 bases for V and 0 bases for J; bases not matched to a gene: 10. Germline lookup yields CDR1 LNHNV and CDR2 YYDKDF (reference sequence). The CDR3 has 19 residues. CDR3 nucleotide sequence: TGTGCCACCAGCAGACTAGCGGGGGCCGCCGTTAGCTCCTACAATGAGCAGTTCTTC. This encodes CATSRLAGAAVSSYNEQFF.

This clone occurred a few times. The chain links TRBV14 to TRBJ2-3; 8 nucleotides align to TRBD1. Trimming cost V 1 base and J 0 bases; bases outside gene matches: 0. Per germline, CDR1 SGHDN and CDR2 FVKESK. The CDR3 sequence is 15 residues long. The CDR3: CASSQGQGSTDTQYF. The CDR3 bases are TGTGCCAGCAGCCAAGGACAGGGGAGCACAGATACGCAGTATTTT.

This clone was counted a few times. The chain links TRBV7-9 to TRBJ2-4; TRBD2 might be the D (6 bases). Germline loops: CDR1 SEHNR, CDR2 FQNEAQ (reference sequence). The V end lost 5 bases, the J end lost 8 bases, and 10 bases lay between the germline ends. This CDR3 has 12 amino acids. Here the CDR3 DNA reads TGTGCCAGCAGCGGACCGGGGGACATTCAGTACTTC. As protein: CASSGPGDIQYF.

CDR3 nucleotide sequence: TGTGCCAGCAGTCTACACGGACAGGGGTTCACGCCTGGCTACACCTTC. Translating gives CASSLHGQGFTPGYTF. This rearrangement joins TRBV6-6 to TRBJ1-2; 9 nucleotides agree with TRBD1. In germline, CDR1 is MNHNY, CDR2 SVGAGI (reference sequence). The CDR3 runs 16 residues. Losses at the gene ends were 5 bases for V and 7 bases for J; bases not matched to a gene: 14.

The V gene is TRBV15, the J gene TRBJ1-5; 7 nucleotides agree with TRBD1. From germline, CDR1 is LNHNV and CDR2 YYDKDF (reference sequence). There are 18 residues in the CDR3. Unmatched junction bases numbered 11, after V lost 1 base and J lost 2 bases. The CDR3 loop is CATSRGIGGQAGNQPQHF. DNA for the CDR3: TGTGCCACCAGCAGAGGGATAGGAGGACAGGCCGGCAATCAGCCCCAGCATTTT. The entire variable domain, with the rest obtained from reference TRBV15 and TRBJ1-5, is as follows: DAMVIQNPRYQVTQFGKPVTLSCSQTLNHNVMYWYQQKSSQAPKLLFHYYDKDFNNEADTPDNFQSRRPNTSFCFLDIRSPGLGDTAMYLCATSRGIGGQAGNQPQHFGDGTRLSIL.

The genes are TRBV30 and TRBJ2-7; weak D call: TRBD1 (5 bases). From germline, CDR1 is GTSNPN and CDR2 SVGIG (reference sequence). Trimming left V 0 bases short and J 6 bases short, with 18 bases between. CDR3 length: 15 amino acids. The CDR3: CAWSVWAGRPSEQYF. The DNA for the CDR3 is TGTGCCTGGAGTGTATGGGCAGGGCGCCCCTCCGAGCAGTACTTC.